This is a list of T cell receptor beta chains from one sample in a study of STAT5B mutations in CD4+ large granular lymphocyte leukemia. Method: immunoSEQ multiplex PCR; TCRdb's copy keeps in-frame clones and lacks some. This table has around 28,000 clones, approximately 84% appearing once. Sequencing used CD4+ T cells from blood buffy coats. The receptors originated from a human donor in good health. Both conserved end residues are part of each CDR3. The D gene is left open where the match is weak. The size of a clone is reported for some rows only, either as once, few or many, or as a class for expanded clones.

d_call j_call v_call clone_size cdr3_nt cdr3_aa
NA TRBJ1-1 TRBV19 NA TGTGCCAGTAGTATGGCCCGGTGGGGGGACACTGAAGCTTTCTTT CASSMARWGDTEAFF
NA TRBJ2-7 TRBV5-4 NA TGTGCCAGCAGCCCAGGACAACCCTACGAGCAGTACTTC CASSPGQPYEQYF
TRBD1 TRBJ1-1 TRBV7-2 NA TGTGCCAGCAGTCTAGACTCAGGGGGAGGCACTGAAGCTTTCTTT CASSLDSGGGTEAFF
NA TRBJ2-7 TRBV7-9 NA TGTGCCAGCAGCTTGGACGCCGGGCCCGAGCAGTACTTC CASSLDAGPEQYF
NA TRBJ1-5 TRBV28 NA TGTGCCAGCAGCCTCCGGGGGCAGCCCCAGCATTTT CASSLRGQPQHF
NA TRBJ2-3 TRBV9 NA TGTGCCAGCAGCGTAGGGAGCACAGATACGCAGTATTTT CASSVGSTDTQYF
NA TRBJ2-5 TRBV9 NA TGTGCCAGCAGCGTAGGGGTGGGGGGAGAGACCCAGTACTTC CASSVGVGGETQYF
NA TRBJ2-5 TRBV2 NA TGTGCCAGCAGTGACGAAGAGACCCAGTACTTC CASSDEETQYF
TRBD2 TRBJ2-3 TRBV30 NA TGTGCCTGGAGAGCATTAGCGGGATTCACAGATACGCAGTATTTT CAWRALAGFTDTQYF
NA TRBJ2-2 TRBV10-3 NA TGTGCCATCAGTGATCCCAAAACCGGGGAGCTGTTTTTT CAISDPKTGELFF
NA TRBJ2-1 TRBV30 NA TGTGCCTGGAGGCAGGTCAATGAGCAGTTCTTC CAWRQVNEQFF
TRBD1 TRBJ1-2 TRBV28 NA TGTGCCAGCAGTCCCGGGGACAGGGGGTCATATGGCTACACCTTC CASSPGDRGSYGYTF
NA TRBJ1-1 TRBV2 NA TGTGCCAGCTCCTTCCTTGTAGGCAGCACTGAAGCTTTCTTT CASSFLVGSTEAFF
TRBD1 TRBJ2-3 TRBV29-1 NA TGCAGCGTTGTTTTGTTTGGTCGGGGACAGGGAGCAGATACGCAGTATTTT CSVVLFGRGQGADTQYF
NA TRBJ1-2 TRBV2 NA TGTGCCAGCAGCGCCGGGGCAGTTAACTATGGCTACACCTTC CASSAGAVNYGYTF
TRBD2 TRBJ2-3 TRBV7-3 NA TGTGCCAGCAGCCCGGGGGACTACACAGATACGCAGTATTTT CASSPGDYTDTQYF
NA TRBJ2-3 TRBV2 once TGTGCCAGCAGTGTGGATCAGGGGGGCAGAGATACGCAGTATTTT CASSVDQGGRDTQYF
NA TRBJ1-2 TRBV19 NA TGTGCCAGTAGCCGAGGGACCTATGGCTACACCTTC CASSRGTYGYTF
NA TRBJ2-3 TRBV11-2 NA TGTGCCAGCAGCGACCGTGGTGTCACAGATACGCAGTATTTT CASSDRGVTDTQYF
NA TRBJ1-2 TRBV2 NA TGTGCCAGTGGCCAAGGCTTCCCCTTGGGGGGCTACACCTTC CASGQGFPLGGYTF
NA TRBJ1-2 TRBV14 NA TGTGCCAGCAGCCAGGGAACGGGGCGGACCTATGGCTACACCTTC CASSQGTGRTYGYTF
NA TRBJ1-5 TRBV21-1 once TGTGCCAGCAGCAAGATACATGGGAGCAGGGGAAGGGGCAATCAGCCCCAGCATTTT CASSKIHGSRGRGNQPQHF
NA TRBJ2-3 TRBV28 NA TGTGCCAGCATCAGGACTCTTCGCACAGATACGCAGTATTTT CASIRTLRTDTQYF
TRBD1 TRBJ1-5 TRBV28 NA TGTGCCAGCAGTTTTGGATCGGGACAGGGATTATATAGCAATCAGCCCCAGCATTTT CASSFGSGQGLYSNQPQHF
NA TRBJ1-1 TRBV6-5 once TGTGCCAGCACCAAGATGGGGAGTCGGGGCTCTGAAGCTTTCTTT CASTKMGSRGSEAFF
NA TRBJ2-1 TRBV6-4 NA TGTGCCAGCAGTGTCGGCCTAGGGGGTGAGCAGTTCTTC CASSVGLGGEQFF
NA TRBJ2-2 TRBV6-5 NA TGTGCCAGCAGGTTCACTTCCACCGGGGAGCTGTTTTTT CASRFTSTGELFF
NA TRBJ2-1 TRBV19 NA TGTGCCACGCAGGGGCCACCTACCTACAATGAGCAGTTCTTC CATQGPPTYNEQFF
TRBD2 TRBJ2-1 TRBV25-1 NA TGTGCCAGCAGAGATGGACTAGCGGGAGGGAATGAGCAGTTCTTC CASRDGLAGGNEQFF
TRBD1 TRBJ2-7 TRBV18 NA TGTGCCAGCTCACCACCGGGACAGGAACTCGAGCAGTACTTC CASSPPGQELEQYF
NA TRBJ2-5 TRBV5-1 NA TGCGCCAGCAGCTTGGCGCGGGGCATCCAAGAGACCCAGTACTTC CASSLARGIQETQYF
TRBD1 TRBJ1-4 TRBV5-6 NA TGTGCCAGCAGCTGGCGCCAGGGGGGAGGTGAAAAACTGTTTTTT CASSWRQGGGEKLFF
NA TRBJ2-6 TRBV6-5 NA TGTGCCAGCAGTCCCTGGGGCCCTGGGGCCAACGTCCTGACTTTC CASSPWGPGANVLTF
NA TRBJ1-4 TRBV5-1 NA TGCGCCAGCAGCTTGTGGGGCACCCATGGAAATGAAAAACTGTTTTTT CASSLWGTHGNEKLFF
NA TRBJ1-1 TRBV28 NA TGTGCCAGCAGTGGGAACAGGCGGCCAGGTGCTTTCTTT CASSGNRRPGAFF
NA TRBJ2-6 TRBV19 NA TGTGCCAGTAGTATAGGGAGGGCCAACGTCCTGACTTTC CASSIGRANVLTF
TRBD1 TRBJ2-3 TRBV18 once TGTGCCAGCTCACCACCCAACAGGGGTACAGATACGCAGTATTTT CASSPPNRGTDTQYF
NA TRBJ2-6 TRBV6-5 NA TGTGCCAGCAGTTACCGCGACACGGCTGGGGCCAACGTCCTGACTTTC CASSYRDTAGANVLTF
TRBD1 TRBJ2-3 TRBV7-9 NA TGTGCCAGCAGCCATAGACAGGGAAGCACAGATACGCAGTATTTT CASSHRQGSTDTQYF
NA TRBJ2-2 TRBV5-4 NA TGTGCCAGCAGCTTGTTTTCGGCCGGGGAGCTGTTTTTT CASSLFSAGELFF
NA TRBJ1-2 TRBV28 NA TGTGCCAGCACCGAGGGCGGGGGGCATGGCTACACCTTC CASTEGGGHGYTF
TRBD2 TRBJ2-1 TRBV5-5 NA TGTGCCAGCAGCAGGGGCACTAGCGGGCGCGATGAGCAGTTCTTC CASSRGTSGRDEQFF
TRBD1 TRBJ2-3 TRBV6-1 NA TGTGCCAGCAGCGAAGGGGACAGGGGAACAGATACGCAGTATTTT CASSEGDRGTDTQYF
NA TRBJ2-7 TRBV19 NA TGTGCCAGTAGTGAGGGAATCCTTCCTCAGGGCCTTCCCCACGAGCAGTACTTC CASSEGILPQGLPHEQYF
NA TRBJ1-5 TRBV28 few TGTGCCAGCAGTTTCCTGACGGATCAGCCCCAGCATTTT CASSFLTDQPQHF
TRBD1 TRBJ1-4 TRBV28 NA TGTGCCAGCAGTGTCCGACAGGGAACGGGTGGTGAAAAACTGTTTTTT CASSVRQGTGGEKLFF
NA TRBJ1-2 TRBV15 NA TGTGCCACCAGCACCGAGGTGGGCGGCTACACCTTC CATSTEVGGYTF
NA TRBJ1-4 TRBV5-1 NA TGCGCCAGCAGCTTGGACAGTACTAATGAAAAACTGTTTTTT CASSLDSTNEKLFF
NA TRBJ1-3 TRBV6-1 NA TGTGCCAGCAGTGAATCTTCCGGAGGGCTGGACACCATATATTTT CASSESSGGLDTIYF
NA TRBJ1-2 TRBV27 once TGTGCCAGCAGTTTAGACCCGGGCTTCTATGGCTACACCTTC CASSLDPGFYGYTF
TRBD2 TRBJ2-3 TRBV4-1 NA TGCGCCAGCAGCCGCACCCCGGGACTAGCTGCAGATACGCAGTATTTT CASSRTPGLAADTQYF
TRBD2 TRBJ2-4 TRBV5-4 NA TGTGCCAGCAGCTTGGATACCCTTCCGGGACTAGAGTACTTT CASSLDTLPGLEYF